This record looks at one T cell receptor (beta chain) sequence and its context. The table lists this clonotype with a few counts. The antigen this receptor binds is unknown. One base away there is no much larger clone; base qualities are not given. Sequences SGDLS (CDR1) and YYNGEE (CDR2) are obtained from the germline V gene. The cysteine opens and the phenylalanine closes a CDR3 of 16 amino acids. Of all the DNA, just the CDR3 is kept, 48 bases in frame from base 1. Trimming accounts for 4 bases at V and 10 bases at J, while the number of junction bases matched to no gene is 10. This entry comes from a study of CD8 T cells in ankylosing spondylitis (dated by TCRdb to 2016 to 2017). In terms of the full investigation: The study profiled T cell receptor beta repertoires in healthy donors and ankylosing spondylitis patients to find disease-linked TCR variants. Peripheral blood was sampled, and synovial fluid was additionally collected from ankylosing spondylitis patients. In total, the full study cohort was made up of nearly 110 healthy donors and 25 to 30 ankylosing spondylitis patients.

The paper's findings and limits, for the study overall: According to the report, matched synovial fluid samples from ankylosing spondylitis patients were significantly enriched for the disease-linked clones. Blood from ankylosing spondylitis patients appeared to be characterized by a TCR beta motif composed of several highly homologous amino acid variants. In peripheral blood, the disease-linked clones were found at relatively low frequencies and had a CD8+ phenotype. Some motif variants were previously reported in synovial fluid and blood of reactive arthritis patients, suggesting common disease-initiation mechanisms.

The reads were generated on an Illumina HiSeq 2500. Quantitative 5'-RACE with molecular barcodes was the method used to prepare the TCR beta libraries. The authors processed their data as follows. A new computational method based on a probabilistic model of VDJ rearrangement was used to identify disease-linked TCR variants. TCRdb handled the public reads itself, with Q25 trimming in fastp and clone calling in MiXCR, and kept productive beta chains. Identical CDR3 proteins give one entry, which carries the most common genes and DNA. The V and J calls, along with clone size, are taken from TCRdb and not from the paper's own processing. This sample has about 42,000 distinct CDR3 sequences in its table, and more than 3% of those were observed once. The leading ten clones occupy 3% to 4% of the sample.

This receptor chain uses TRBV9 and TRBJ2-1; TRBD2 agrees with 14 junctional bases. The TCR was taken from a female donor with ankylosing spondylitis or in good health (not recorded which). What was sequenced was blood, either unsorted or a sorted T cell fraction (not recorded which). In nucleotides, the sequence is TGTGCCAGCAGCCGCTCCGGGACTAGCGGGGGAAGGGAGCAGTTCTTC. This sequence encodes CASSRSGTSGGREQFF. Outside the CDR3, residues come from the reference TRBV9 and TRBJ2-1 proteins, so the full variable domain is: DSGVTQTPKHLITATGQRVTLRCSPRSGDLSVYWYQQSLDQGLQFLIQYYNGEERAKGNILERFSAQQFPDLHSELNLSSLELGDSALYFCASSRSGTSGGREQFFGPGTRLTVL.